The present T cell receptor beta chain was sequenced within a study of T cell changes during pregnancy in multiple sclerosis. Using immunoSEQ multiplex PCR, the repertoire was profiled, and TCRdb retains in-frame clones only, with some absent. The data hold some 50,000 clones, with about 90% observed a single time. The CDR3 is 13 residues long. Trimming removed 3 bases at V and 0 bases at J, with 5 bases between. Germline CDR1 SGHNT, CDR2 YYREEE (reference sequence). The clonotype originates from a female donor with multiple sclerosis, enrolled in a pregnancy study. The genes are TRBV5-4 and TRBJ2-3; unclear D gene. Sequenced here: CD4+ T cells from peripheral blood mononuclear cells, sampled in the second trimester of pregnancy. The chain's CDR3 is CASSSVSTDTQYF. The CDR3 DNA reads as TGTGCCAGCAGCTCCGTTAGCACAGATACGCAGTATTTT.